The rows below give T cell receptor beta chains drawn from one sample of a study of radiation and T cells in renal cell carcinoma. Sequencing was performed with immunoSEQ multiplex PCR; in TCRdb, only in-frame clones are kept and a portion is missing. The table shows fewer than 200,000 clones, with about 88% occurring only once. Here the sequenced sample was blood, taken from a patient whose treatment included radiotherapy and nephrectomy. Receptors originate from a woman in her 50s with renal cell carcinoma. Both conserved end residues are part of each CDR3. D genes are given only for firm matches. For some rows the clone size is stated as once, few or many, or as a class when expanded; others skip it.

size | J | V | D | CDR3 | DNA
. | TRBJ1-1 | TRBV19 | . | CASSLGQPNTEAFF | TGTGCCAGTAGTCTCGGACAGCCGAACACTGAAGCTTTCTTT
. | TRBJ1-1 | TRBV4-1 | . | CASSQEGRDTEAFF | TGCGCCAGCAGCCAAGAAGGGAGAGACACTGAAGCTTTCTTT
few | TRBJ2-2 | TRBV7-9 | TRBD1 | CASSSTITGTGDTGELFF | TGTGCCAGCAGCTCAACCATTACCGGGACAGGGGACACCGGGGAGCTGTTTTTT
. | TRBJ1-1 | TRBV7-8 | . | CASSDHVGTEAFF | TGTGCCAGCAGCGACCATGTCGGCACTGAAGCTTTCTTT
once | TRBJ2-1 | TRBV7-8 | . | CATSRGSHLQQFF | TGTGCCACCTCGAGGGGTTCCCACCTGCAGCAGTTCTTC
once | TRBJ1-5 | TRBV18 | . | CASSPQGVSNQPQHF | TGTGCCAGCTCACCACAGGGGGTAAGCAATCAGCCCCAGCATTTT
. | TRBJ2-2 | TRBV6-5 | . | CASSPGGITGELFF | TGTGCCAGCAGTCCCGGAGGGATCACCGGGGAGCTGTTTTTT
. | TRBJ2-7 | TRBV5-5 | . | CASSLSRAQYF | TGTGCCAGCAGCTTGTCAAGGGCGCAGTACTTC
once | TRBJ1-5 | TRBV28 | . | CASSWGSGAGNQPQHF | TGTGCCAGCAGTTGGGGGAGTGGGGCAGGCAATCAGCCCCAGCATTTT
. | TRBJ1-2 | TRBV10-3 | . | CAISEAGSDNGGYTF | TGTGCCATCAGTGAGGCAGGGTCCGACAATGGTGGCTACACCTTC
. | TRBJ2-1 | TRBV9 | . | CASSPDGLAFEQFF | TGTGCCAGCAGCCCTGACGGTCTTGCTTTCGAGCAGTTCTTC
once | TRBJ2-7 | TRBV4-3 | TRBD2 | CASSPGLAGSSYEQYF | TGCGCCAGCAGCCCAGGACTAGCGGGGAGCTCCTACGAGCAGTACTTC
. | TRBJ1-6 | TRBV5-4 | . | CASSLDGQNSPLHF | TGTGCCAGCAGCTTGGATGGCCAAAATTCACCCCTCCACTTT
. | TRBJ1-1 | TRBV7-9 | . | CASSRITEAFF | TGTGCCAGCAGCCGCATTACTGAAGCTTTCTTT
. | TRBJ1-2 | TRBV9 | . | CASSVRGEGYGYTF | TGTGCCAGCAGCGTGCGGGGCGAGGGCTATGGCTACACCTTC
. | TRBJ2-7 | TRBV10-3 | . | CAISVSRGTYEQYF | TGTGCCATCAGTGTAAGTAGGGGGACCTACGAGCAGTACTTC
. | TRBJ1-2 | TRBV2 | TRBD1 | CASSPGGEGYTF | TGTGCCAGCAGTCCAGGGGGGGAAGGCTACACCTTC
once | TRBJ1-3 | TRBV28 | TRBD1 | CASSLDRGNTIYF | TGTGCCAGCAGTTTAGACAGGGGGAACACCATATATTTT
. | TRBJ1-1 | TRBV5-4 | TRBD1 | CASSLDRGSNTEAFF | TGTGCCAGCAGCCTCGACAGGGGGTCGAACACTGAAGCTTTCTTT
. | TRBJ2-7 | TRBV6-5 | . | CASSQNYEQYF | TGTGCCAGCAGCCAAAACTACGAGCAGTACTTC
. | TRBJ1-2 | TRBV6-6 | . | CASSIDGDYGYTF | TGTGCCAGCAGCATCGACGGAGACTATGGCTACACCTTC
. | TRBJ2-5 | TRBV9 | . | CASSAGNQETQYF | TGTGCCAGCAGTGCGGGGAACCAAGAGACCCAGTACTTC
once | TRBJ2-5 | TRBV7-9 | . | CASSIMSETQYF | TGTGCCAGCAGCATCATGTCGGAGACCCAGTACTTC
. | TRBJ1-3 | TRBV19 | . | CASSAGFGNTIYF | TGTGCCAGTAGTGCGGGGTTCGGAAACACCATATATTTT
. | TRBJ2-2 | TRBV6-6 | . | CASSYMVDTGELFF | TGTGCCAGCAGTTATATGGTTGACACCGGGGAGCTGTTTTTT
. | TRBJ1-4 | TRBV29-1 | TRBD1 | CSVEKGAGDEKLFF | TGCAGCGTTGAAAAGGGGGCAGGTGACGAAAAACTGTTTTTT
. | TRBJ2-7 | TRBV5-5 | . | CASSLGDSKQYF | TGTGCCAGCAGCTTGGGAGATAGTAAGCAGTACTTC
. | TRBJ1-2 | TRBV7-3 | TRBD1 | CASSLGQGNYGYTF | TGTGCCAGCAGCTTGGGACAGGGAAACTATGGCTACACCTTC
once | TRBJ2-5 | TRBV5-4 | TRBD2 | CASSLGGLGQETQYF | TGTGCCAGCAGCTTGGGGGGACTAGGACAAGAGACCCAGTACTTC
once | TRBJ1-6 | TRBV4-2 | TRBD1 | CASSQPQGQLVNSPLHF | TGTGCCAGCAGCCAACCTCAGGGACAGTTAGTTAATTCACCCCTCCACTTT
. | TRBJ2-7 | TRBV19 | . | CASSIGVDRENPYEQYF | TGTGCCAGTAGTATAGGGGTTGATCGGGAGAATCCCTACGAGCAGTACTTC
. | TRBJ2-7 | TRBV18 | TRBD2 | CASSPVRGRDEQYF | TGTGCCAGCTCACCAGTGAGAGGGAGGGATGAGCAGTACTTC
. | TRBJ1-1 | TRBV5-1 | . | CASSLYPSSGTEAFF | TGCGCCAGCAGCTTGTATCCGTCCTCGGGGACTGAAGCTTTCTTT
. | TRBJ1-5 | TRBV6-4 | . | CASSPETNQPQHF | TGTGCCAGCAGTCCAGAGACTAATCAGCCCCAGCATTTT
. | TRBJ2-5 | TRBV10-2 | . | CATSGLGETQYF | TGCGCCACCTCGGGACTCGGGGAGACCCAGTACTTC
. | TRBJ1-5 | TRBV6-5 | . | CASRSNNQPQHF | TGTGCCAGCCGGAGTAACAATCAGCCCCAGCATTTT
. | TRBJ2-5 | TRBV19 | TRBD2 | CASSIELAGGRETQYF | TGTGCCAGTAGTATAGAACTAGCGGGGGGCCGGGAGACCCAGTACTTC
. | TRBJ2-3 | TRBV7-2 | . | CASSLKGVLPTDTQYF | TGTGCCAGCAGCCTAAAGGGGGTTCTCCCCACAGATACGCAGTATTTT
. | TRBJ1-2 | TRBV6-1 | . | CATASSPKIYGYTF | TGTGCCACCGCTTCCTCACCTAAAATATATGGCTACACCTTC
. | TRBJ1-3 | TRBV7-9 | TRBD1 | CASSPYTDRGEYTIYF | TGTGCCAGCAGCCCATATACCGACAGGGGGGAATACACCATATATTTT
few | TRBJ2-7 | TRBV4-1 | . | CASSQVISRRGDYEQYF | TGCGCCAGCAGCCAAGTCATTTCTCGCAGGGGCGACTACGAGCAGTACTTC
many | TRBJ2-7 | TRBV4-1 | . | CASSHPGDYEQYF | TGCGCCAGCAGCCACCCCGGGGACTACGAGCAGTACTTC
. | TRBJ2-7 | TRBV7-2 | . | CASSFITNEQYF | TGTGCCAGCAGCTTTATTACAAACGAGCAGTACTTC
. | TRBJ1-1 | TRBV6-5 | . | CASIKGDMNTEAFF | TGTGCCAGCATTAAAGGAGATATGAACACTGAAGCTTTCTTT
. | TRBJ1-6 | TRBV10-3 | TRBD1 | CAIRPQVGTGYNSPLHF | TGTGCCATCAGGCCGCAAGTTGGGACAGGTTATAATTCACCCCTCCACTTT
. | TRBJ1-1 | TRBV2 | . | CASSDFNIRRNTEAFF | TGTGCCAGCAGTGACTTCAATATCAGGAGGAACACTGAAGCTTTCTTT
. | TRBJ2-5 | TRBV7-9 | TRBD1 | CASSFLSLRDRYTQETQYF | TGTGCCAGCAGCTTCCTAAGCCTCCGGGACAGATACACCCAAGAGACCCAGTACTTC
. | TRBJ1-2 | TRBV2 | . | CASNRDQPSSLRNYGYTF | TGTGCCAGCAATCGCGACCAGCCTTCCTCACTTCGGAACTATGGCTACACCTTC
. | TRBJ1-2 | TRBV7-2 | TRBD1 | CASSLEPGTGVYGYTF | TGTGCCAGCAGCTTAGAACCCGGGACAGGGGTCTATGGCTACACCTTC
. | TRBJ2-7 | TRBV5-1 | . | CASSFGGASLSYEQYF | TGCGCCAGCAGCTTCGGGGGTGCGAGTCTCTCCTACGAGCAGTACTTC
. | TRBJ2-7 | TRBV5-1 | . | CASSLGAGRNYEQYF | TGCGCCAGCAGCTTGGGGGCAGGGCGCAACTACGAGCAGTACTTC
. | TRBJ1-1 | TRBV19 | . | CASRQTGDTEAFF | TGTGCCAGTAGACAGACGGGGGACACTGAAGCTTTCTTT
. | TRBJ2-3 | TRBV19 | TRBD1 | CASSVSRGPDTQYF | TGTGCCAGTAGTGTTTCAAGGGGGCCAGATACGCAGTATTTT
few | TRBJ1-1 | TRBV6-5 | TRBD1 | CASSYSFGTGPEAFF | TGTGCCAGCAGTTACTCGTTCGGGACAGGGCCTGAAGCTTTCTTT
. | TRBJ2-5 | TRBV14 | TRBD2 | CASSQGILAGVETQYF | TGTGCCAGCAGCCAAGGAATACTAGCGGGGGTGGAGACCCAGTACTTC
few | TRBJ1-2 | TRBV15 | . | CATSRAAGYGYTF | TGTGCCACCAGCAGGGCCGCCGGGTATGGCTACACCTTC
. | TRBJ1-4 | TRBV5-8 | . | CASSLRQTNEKLFF | TGTGCCAGCAGCTTGAGACAGACTAATGAAAAACTGTTTTTT